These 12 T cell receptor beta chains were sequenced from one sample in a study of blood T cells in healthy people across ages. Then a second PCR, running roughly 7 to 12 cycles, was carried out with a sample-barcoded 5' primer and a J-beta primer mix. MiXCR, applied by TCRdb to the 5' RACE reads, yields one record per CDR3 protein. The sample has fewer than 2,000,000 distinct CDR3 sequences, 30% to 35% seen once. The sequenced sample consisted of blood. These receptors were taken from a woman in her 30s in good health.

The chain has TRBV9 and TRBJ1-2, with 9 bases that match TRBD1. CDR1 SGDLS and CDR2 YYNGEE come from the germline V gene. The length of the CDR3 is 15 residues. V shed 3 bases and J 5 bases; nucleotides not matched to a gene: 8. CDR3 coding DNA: TGTGCCAGCAGCGAGGGGGACAGGGAGGGGTATGGCTACACCTTC. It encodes CASSEGDREGYGYTF.

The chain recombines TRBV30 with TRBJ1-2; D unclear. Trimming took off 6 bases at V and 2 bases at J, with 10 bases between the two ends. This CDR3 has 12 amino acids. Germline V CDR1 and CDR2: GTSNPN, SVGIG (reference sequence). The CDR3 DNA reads TGTGCCTGTCCCGGCAGCAACTATGGCTACACCTTC. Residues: CACPGSNYGYTF.

The CDR3 DNA is TGTGCCAGCAAGTTCCACTCGCCTAGCGGGGGGGCAGATACGCAGTATTTT. This gives the protein CASKFHSPSGGADTQYF. The chain is built from TRBV27 and TRBJ2-3; 12 nucleotides align to TRBD2. The CDR3 runs to 17 residues. Germline V gene data show CDR1 as MNHEY and CDR2 as SMNVEV (reference sequence). Trimming removed 7 bases from V and 4 bases from J; junction bases left unmatched: 12.

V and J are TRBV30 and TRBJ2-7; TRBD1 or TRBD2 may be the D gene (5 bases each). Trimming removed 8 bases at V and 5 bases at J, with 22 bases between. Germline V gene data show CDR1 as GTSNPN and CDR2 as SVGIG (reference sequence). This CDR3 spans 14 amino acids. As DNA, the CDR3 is TGTGCCGGGACCCCTAGCAATCACGGCGACGAGCAGTACTTC. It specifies CAGTPSNHGDEQYF.

For the CDR3, the DNA is TGCAGTGCTAGAGGTCAGCGGACAGGGGTTGAAGAGCAGTACTTC. This translates into CSARGQRTGVEEQYF. V usage is TRBV20-1 and J usage is TRBJ2-5; TRBD1 matches at 9 bases. Germline V gene data show CDR1 as DFQATT and CDR2 as SNEGSKA (reference sequence). Trimming took 1 base from V and 11 from J; bases not matched to a gene: 14. The CDR3 is made up of 15 amino acids.

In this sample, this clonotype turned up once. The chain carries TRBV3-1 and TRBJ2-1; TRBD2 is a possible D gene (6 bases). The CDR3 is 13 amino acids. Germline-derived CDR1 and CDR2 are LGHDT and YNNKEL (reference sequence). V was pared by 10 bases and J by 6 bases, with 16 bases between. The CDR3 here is CATTPGRRNEQFF. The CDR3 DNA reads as TGTGCCACTACTCCTGGGAGGCGCAATGAGCAGTTCTTC.

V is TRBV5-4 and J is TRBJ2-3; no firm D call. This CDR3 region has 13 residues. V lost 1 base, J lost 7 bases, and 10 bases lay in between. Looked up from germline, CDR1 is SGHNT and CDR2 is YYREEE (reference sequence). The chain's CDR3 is CASSLTLGNTQYF. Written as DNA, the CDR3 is TGTGCCAGCAGCTTGACCTTGGGCAATACGCAGTATTTT. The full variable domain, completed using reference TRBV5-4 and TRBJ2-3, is ETGVTQSPTHLIKTRGQQVTLRCSSQSGHNTVSWYQQALGQGPQFIFQYYREEENGRGNFPPRFSGLQFPNYSSELNVNALELDDSALYLCASSLTLGNTQYFGPGTRLTVL.

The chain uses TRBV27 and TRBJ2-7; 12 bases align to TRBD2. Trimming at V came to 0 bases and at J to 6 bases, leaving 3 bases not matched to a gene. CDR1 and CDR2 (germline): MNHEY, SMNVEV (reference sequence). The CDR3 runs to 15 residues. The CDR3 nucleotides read TGTGCCAGCAGTTTATCGTTGGGACTAGCGGGCGAGCAGTACTTC. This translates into CASSLSLGLAGEQYF.

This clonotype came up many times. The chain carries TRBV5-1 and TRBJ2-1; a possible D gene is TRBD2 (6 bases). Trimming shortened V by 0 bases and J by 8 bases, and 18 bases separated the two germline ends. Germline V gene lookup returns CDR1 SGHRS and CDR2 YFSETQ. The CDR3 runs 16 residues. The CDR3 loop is CASSLASQTRLDEQFF. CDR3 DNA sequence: TGCGCCAGCAGCTTGGCCAGCCAGACTAGGTTGGATGAGCAGTTCTTC.

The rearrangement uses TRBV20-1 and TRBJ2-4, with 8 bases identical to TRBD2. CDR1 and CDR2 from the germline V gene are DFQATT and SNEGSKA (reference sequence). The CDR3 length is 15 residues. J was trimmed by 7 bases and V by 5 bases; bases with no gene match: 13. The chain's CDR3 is CSAPRYSGAWNIQYF. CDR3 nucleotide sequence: TGCAGTGCTCCGAGGTATAGCGGGGCCTGGAACATTCAGTACTTC.

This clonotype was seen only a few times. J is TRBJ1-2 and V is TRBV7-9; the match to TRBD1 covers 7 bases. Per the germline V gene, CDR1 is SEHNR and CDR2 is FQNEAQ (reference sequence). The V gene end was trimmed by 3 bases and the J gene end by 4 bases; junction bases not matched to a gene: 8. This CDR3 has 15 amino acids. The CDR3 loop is CASSFPGQETYGYTF. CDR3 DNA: TGTGCCAGCAGCTTTCCCGGACAGGAGACCTATGGCTACACCTTC.

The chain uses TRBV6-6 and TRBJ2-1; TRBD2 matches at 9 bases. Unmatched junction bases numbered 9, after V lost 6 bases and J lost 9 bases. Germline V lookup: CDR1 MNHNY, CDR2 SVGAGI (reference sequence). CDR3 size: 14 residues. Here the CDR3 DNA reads TGTGCCAGCAGAACCCTTAGCGGGAGCCTTGAGCAGTTCTTC. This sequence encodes CASRTLSGSLEQFF.